The 17 T cell receptor beta chains given below trace back to one sample, sequenced in a study of T cells in Graves' hyperthyroidism and ophthalmopathy (dated by TCRdb to the late 2010s). The library was built by means of multiplex PCR. Reads for this sample came from an Illumina HiSeq 2000. TCR beta CDR3 regions were amplified from RNA transcripts. For the first round of RT-PCR on the TCR CDR3, the HTBI primer set was used together with the Qiagen OneStep RT-PCR kit. TCRdb ran its own pipeline on the public reads, namely fastp trimming at Q25 and MiXCR clone calling, and kept in-frame beta chains. Every CDR3 protein is listed once, alongside the most common genes and DNA of its rows. The sample contains 350,000 or so distinct CDR3 sequences, 15% to 20% of them found a single time. 15% to 18% of the sample is taken by the ten largest. The sequencing input was blood. All receptors come from a woman aged 40 to 50 with Graves' ophthalmopathy.

At least ten counts were recorded for this clonotype. This chain connects TRBV11-2 to TRBJ2-7; D is unresolved. CDR1 and CDR2 (germline): SGHAT, FQNNGV. The V gene lost 4 bases and the J gene lost 7 bases, with 11 bases spanning the gap. CDR3 length: 12 residues. The CDR3 DNA follows: TGTGCCAGCAGCTATGGAAACTGGGAGCAGTACTTC. Its protein product is CASSYGNWEQYF.

This clonotype was seen repeatedly, ten times or more. This sequence joins TRBV4-2 and TRBJ1-5; TRBD1 aligns across 12 bases. J lost 4 bases, V lost 6 bases, and 16 bases had no gene match. The CDR3 is 19 amino acids. From germline, CDR1 is LGHNA and CDR2 YNFKEQ. CDR3 region: CASSPGTGGGGFRNQPQHF. The CDR3 bases are TGTGCCAGCAGTCCCGGGACAGGGGGCGGAGGCTTTCGAAATCAGCCCCAGCATTTT.

This clonotype was detected many times. The CDR3 region is CASSSLPGLGTSYEQYF. In nucleotides, the CDR3 is TGTGCCAGCAGTTCTCTTCCGGGACTGGGGACCTCCTACGAGCAGTACTTC. The chain joins TRBV12-3 or TRBV12-4 to TRBJ2-7; D might be TRBD2 (6 bases). The CDR3 is 17 amino acids. V shed 4 bases and J shed 0 bases, with 19 bases lying between them.

This clonotype was picked up many times. The V call is TRBV20-1, the J call TRBJ2-7; TRBD2 might be the D (6 bases). Germline V gene sequence: CDR1 DFQATT, CDR2 SNEGSKA (reference sequence). The CDR3 length is 13 residues. V shed 5 bases and J shed 4 bases, with 15 bases lying between them. Here the CDR3 reads CSAPQEGTYEQYF. For the CDR3, the DNA is TGCAGTGCTCCCCAGGAGGGCACGTACGAGCAGTACTTC.

The table lists this clonotype with many counts. The chain employs TRBV12-3 or TRBV12-4 and TRBJ1-1; 8 bases line up with TRBD1. Losses at the gene ends were 6 bases for V and 4 bases for J; bases not matched to a gene: 10. CDR3 length equals 15 residues. The CDR3 DNA reads TGTGCCAGCAGCCTGAGACAGGGGAGCACCACTGAAGCTTTCTTT. It codes for CASSLRQGSTTEAFF.

V is TRBV12-5 and J is TRBJ1-5; 7 bases line up with TRBD1. J was trimmed by 1 base and V by 0 bases; bases with no gene match: 6. Looked up from germline, CDR1 is LGHNT and CDR2 is FRNRAP. This CDR3 is built from 17 residues. The CDR3 loop reads CASGLVPGTESNQPQHF. The CDR3 bases are TGTGCTAGTGGTTTGGTGCCTGGGACAGAGAGCAATCAGCCCCAGCATTTT.

This clonotype came up many times. The CDR3 nucleotides read TGTGCCAGCAGCCGGAGGGGGGCAAACACTGAAGCTTTCTTT. Translation gives CASSRRGANTEAFF. The chain links TRBV11-2 to TRBJ1-1; D possibly corresponds to TRBD1 (6 bases). Trimming removed 5 bases from V and 2 bases from J, with 12 bases in between. The CDR3 is 14 residues long. CDR1 and CDR2 from the germline V gene are SGHAT and FQNNGV.

This clonotype was seen repeatedly, ten times or more. The chain couples TRBV28 to TRBJ2-5, with TRBD2 matching 8 bases. Germline V gives CDR1 MDHEN, CDR2 SYDVKM. V gave up 3 bases and J gave up 3 bases; unmatched junction bases: 3. There are 14 residues in the CDR3. The CDR3 sequence is CASSFGGAEETQYF. CDR3 DNA: TGTGCCAGCAGTTTCGGGGGGGCAGAAGAGACCCAGTACTTC.

This clonotype was counted many times. This chain joins TRBV10-3 and TRBJ1-1, with 9 bases lining up with TRBD1. The CDR3 spans 14 residues. V lost 4 bases to trimming and J lost 4 bases; unmatched junction nucleotides: 4. CDR1 is ENHRY, CDR2 SYGVKD, per germline. The CDR3 DNA is TGTGCCATCAGTGCGGGACAGGGAGTCACTGAAGCTTTCTTT. Its protein is CAISAGQGVTEAFF.

In its sample, this clonotype was seen once. The chain links TRBV6-1 to TRBJ1-5; D perhaps matches TRBD1 (6 bases). V lost 0 bases and J 4 bases, leaving 13 bases between the germline ends. There are 16 residues in the CDR3. Looked up from germline, CDR1 is MNHNS and CDR2 is SASEGT. The CDR3 is CASSEAGGHPNQPQHF. In DNA form, the CDR3 reads TGTGCCAGCAGTGAAGCGGGGGGACACCCGAATCAGCCCCAGCATTTT.

The table lists this clonotype with many counts. The V call is TRBV7-9, the J call TRBJ1-5; 9 bases fit TRBD1. This CDR3 spans 15 amino acids. Germline V gene data show CDR1 as SEHNR and CDR2 as FQNEAQ (reference sequence). With V trimmed by 2 bases and J by 6 bases, 5 bases remained unmatched. This CDR3 is CASSLSGTGRQPQHF. CDR3 bases: TGTGCCAGCAGCTTATCCGGGACAGGGCGTCAGCCCCAGCATTTT.

Concerning this clonotype: The junction and the germline gene differ at one end; a read error may be behind it. The V call is TRBV10-3, the J call TRBJ1-1; no firm D call. There are 16 residues in the CDR3. CDR1 and CDR2 from the germline V gene are ENHRY and SYGVKD. CDR3 residues: CVISESFGVMNTEAFF. CDR3 in DNA: TGTGTCATCAGTGAGTCGTTTGGGGTCATGAACACTGAAGCTTTCTTT.

This clonotype showed up just a few times. DNA for the CDR3: TGTGCCAGCAGTTTAGGTAGCCGGGGTGCCGAGCAGTACTTC. This gives the protein CASSLGSRGAEQYF. The chain links TRBV12-3 or TRBV12-4 to TRBJ2-7, with D possibly TRBD2 on 5 matching bases. Trimming left V 1 base short and J 6 bases short, with 13 bases between. This CDR3 has 14 amino acids.

CDR3 in amino acids: CASREDRGRGETQYF. The DNA for the CDR3 is TGTGCCAGCAGAGAGGACAGGGGGCGCGGGGAGACCCAGTACTTC. The chain carries TRBV6-2 or TRBV6-3 and TRBJ2-5, with 11 bases aligning to TRBD1. V gave up 6 bases and J gave up 5 bases; unmatched junction bases: 8. This CDR3 is 15 amino acids long. Germline V lookup: CDR1 MNHEY, CDR2 SVGEGT.

The table lists this clonotype with many counts. The chain recombines TRBV11-2 with TRBJ2-5; 9 bases line up with TRBD2. V shed 5 bases, J shed 4 bases, and the junction held 17 bases outside the gene matches. From germline, CDR1 is SGHAT and CDR2 FQNNGV. This CDR3 spans 18 amino acids. For the CDR3, the DNA is TGTGCCAGCAGCCCCCGCGCGAACTCACTAGCGGGTAGAGAGACCCAGTACTTC. Translation gives CASSPRANSLAGRETQYF.

The J gene is TRBJ2-5, the V gene TRBV20-1; D unclear. Germline loops: CDR1 DFQATT, CDR2 SNEGSKA (reference sequence). The length of the CDR3 is 12 residues. V was trimmed by 2 bases and J by 2 bases, leaving 6 bases between them. CDR3 nucleotide sequence: TGCAGTGCTAGACTCGGACAAGAGACCCAGTACTTC. Translating gives CSARLGQETQYF.

This clonotype was detected many times. The V and J genes are TRBV11-2 and TRBJ1-4; maybe TRBD1 (5 bases). CDR1 and CDR2 (germline): SGHAT, FQNNGV. The CDR3 is made up of 14 amino acids. Trimming shortened V by 2 bases and J by 5 bases, and 9 bases separated the two germline ends. The DNA of the CDR3 is TGTGCCAGCAGCTTACGGGACGGGAATGAAAAACTGTTTTTT. Residues: CASSLRDGNEKLFF.